This T cell receptor beta chain was profiled in a study of beta chain features in type 1 diabetes. The authors reverse transcribed all of the isolated RNA, so sequencing captured expressed TCRB transcripts. Mean read depth for naive, central memory and regulatory T cell samples was around 3.5 million reads. Sequencing used immunoSEQ multiplex PCR; TCRdb keeps in-frame clones, though not all of them. This table has 300,000 or so clones, approximately 8.2% appearing once. This clone was counted only a few times. Its target is unknown. Study-level findings and limits: Comparison showed that naive, central memory and Treg TCRB repertoires appeared more similar among patients than among healthy donors.

Trimming left V 2 bases short and J 0 bases short, with 14 bases between. CDR3 size: 17 residues. Germline CDR1 is SGHNT and CDR2 is YYREEE (reference sequence). Sorting based on CD45RO/CCR7/CD25/CD127/CD95/CD27 separated CD4+ naive, central memory, regulatory and stem cell-like memory cells. This receptor was obtained from a woman between 18 and 30 years old in good health. The sample comprised central memory CD4+ T cells from blood. The V call is TRBV5-4, the J call TRBJ2-2, with a weak D call TRBD1 (6 bases). Here the CDR3 reads CASSLRVTGTNTGELFF. For the CDR3, the DNA is TGTGCCAGCAGCTTAAGGGTTACAGGGACGAACACCGGGGAGCTGTTTTTT.